The text below deals with one T cell receptor (beta chain). In its sample, this clone was seen once. Its antigen is still unknown. Base qualities are not provided; no much larger clone lies one nucleotide away. Other DNA sequences within the sample encode an identical CDR3. The donors were healthy, HIV-negative adults who had no recently reported acute infections or vaccinations. Every donor was a Caucasian adult residing in Nashville, Tennessee, USA. In the unsorted samples, roughly 90 million PBMCs were counted, and genomic DNA was extracted using the QIAamp DNA Blood Mini kit. Blood was obtained by leukapheresis, after which PBMCs were separated by Ficoll-Histopaque density gradient centrifugation and cryopreserved in liquid nitrogen vapor phase. The data were taken from a study of shared clonotypes between healthy human individuals (dated by TCRdb to the early 2020s). Describing the broader study: A couple of women and a few men aged 18 to 49 years were included in the cohort. To increase sequencing depth and limit assay-specific biases, TCR repertoire library preparation and sequencing were carried out by different laboratories using diverse techniques. Leukapheresis yielded between about 0.8 and 9.5 billion PBMCs per donor. To estimate repertoire size and how much clonotype sharing occurs between individuals, the study deeply sequenced the blood TCR repertoires of 4 to 6 healthy adults.

From V the trimming removes 4 bases and from J it removes 0 bases, while the gene matches leave 3 bases of the junction unaccounted for. The germline V gene (reference sequence) specifies LNHDA as CDR1 and SQIVND as CDR2. The CDR3 runs 14 amino acids, cysteine and phenylalanine included. Kept here is only the CDR3 DNA, which spans 42 bases and is read in frame from base 1. TCR CDR3 regions were amplified from genomic DNA by multiplex PCR using the deep immunoSEQ assay. Extracted genomic DNA from each cell subset was spread evenly across all wells of several immunoSEQ 96-well plates, with each plate serving as a replicate. Each replicate PCR for unsorted PBMC received 300 to 350 ng genomic DNA, equal to 25,000 to 30,000 T cell genomes. Genomic DNA from unsorted PBMC was sequenced over ten immunoSEQ deep assay plates. Purified libraries were quantified with a Qubit 3.0 fluorometer, sized on a Bioanalyzer 2100, and re-quantified with the KAPA Library Quantification kit. Each immunoSEQ 96-well plate was sequenced on its own single-read 150-cycle Illumina NextSeq 550 flow cell. Per the source publication's procedure: Because the immunoSEQ output included only junctional sequences and no quality scores, the filtering could not be the same as the filtering used for full-length reads. Sequences were annotated with PyIR, a Python wrapper for IgBLAST v1.9, and V/J genes and CDR3 were assigned using IMGT germline references. Reads were filtered out if the reads had weak V/J assignments (E-value above 1e-6), no CDR3, stop codons, out-of-frame junctions, or ambiguous translated residues. V3J clonotypes were defined by identical inferred V gene, J gene, and CDR3 amino acid sequence. Percentage overlap between repertoires was calculated by dividing the number of shared unique clonotypes by the size of the smaller repertoire. Repertoire richness was assessed with RTK rarefaction, the Chao1 estimator, and Recon v2.1 estimates of unobserved clonotypes. TCRdb took over this immuneACCESS table, retaining in-frame rearrangements with V and J assigned. Such tables are incomplete; in checked studies, under half of the missing clones stem from an unresolved V gene, and the remainder is unexplained. Clonal size and the V and J genes are those of that table, whereas D and trimming came from the DNA. Across this sample there are approximately 500,000 clones, with 75% to 80% seen only once. The ten largest clones represent approximately 12% of the sample.

Paper-wide results and their limitations: Sampling was restricted to blood, and TCR repertoires in tissues likely differ from the TCR repertoires found in blood. Because the study included only a small number of donors, the genetic and exposure-history diversity represented was limited. Based on pairwise subsampling, the degree of clonotype sharing among donors was expected to be affected by sequencing depth.

Sequenced material: PBMCs. This TCR derives from a woman between 40 and 55 years old in good health. Some clones in this sample may be carry-over from other donors' samples. The V and J segments used are TRBV19 and TRBJ2-7, and 7 junction bases match TRBD2. The CDR3 region has the sequence CASSRGGSSYEQYF. The DNA is TGTGCCAGTAGTAGGGGGGGGAGCTCCTACGAGCAGTACTTC. Outside the CDR3, residues come from the reference TRBV19 and TRBJ2-7 proteins, so the full variable domain is: DGGITQSPKYLFRKEGQNVTLSCEQNLNHDAMYWYRQDPGQGLRLIYYSQIVNDFQKGDIAEGYSVSREKKESFPLTVTSAQKNPTAFYLCASSRGGSSYEQYFGPGTRLTVT.